This T cell receptor (beta chain) stems from a study of blood T cell repertoires in COVID-19 (dated by TCRdb to about 2020). About the investigation overall: Collaborator samples came from the United States, Italy and Spain and covered acute and convalescent phases of COVID-19. The prospective study material was composed of cDNA or gDNA derived from T cells, B-cell-depleted T cells, or PBMCs. The dataset comprised deeply sampled blood TCRbeta repertoires from subjects exposed to, actively infected with, or recovered from COVID-19. A freely available public database, intended as a resource for researchers studying the immune response to SARS-CoV-2, is where the repertoires were released. The samples were drawn from the first 160 participants of the ongoing ImmuneRACE study and from roughly 1,300 subjects provided by 6 global collaborators. Nearly every sample came with metadata listing a de-identified subject ID, COVID-19 status, age in years and sex. HLA class I and class II types, where available, came from metadata supplied by the sample provider rather than from assay-based typing.

Whole blood was collected in K2EDTA tubes by collaborating institutions according to the institutions' own protocols. For TCRbeta analysis, collaborators shipped samples in one of three forms: frozen whole blood, isolated PBMCs, or DNA extracted from either of those sample types. Study-level results and caveats: How much clinical and demographic metadata was included differed by source and by participant, and the metadata was provided uncurated.

The germline V gene (reference sequence) yields MNHEY for CDR1 and SMNVEV for CDR2. Counted from cysteine to phenylalanine, this CDR3 has 15 amino acids. Kept here is only the CDR3 DNA, which spans 45 bases and is read in frame from base 1. Germline trimming: 6 bases from V, 9 bases from J; junction bases outside gene matches: 10. The immunoSEQ Assay, a bias-controlled multiplex PCR, was used to amplify TCRbeta CDR3 regions from genomic DNA. Per the authors' processing: Within the assay, amplification of reference gene primers was used to estimate how many nucleated cells each sample contained. Sequence reads were collapsed and filtered to measure the absolute abundance of every unique TCRbeta CDR3 rearrangement. Productive Simpson clonality was computed per sample as the square root of Simpson's diversity index over productive rearrangements. This is the immuneACCESS table as TCRdb keeps it, with only in-frame sequences that have V and J called. A part of the clones is gone; compared with another copy, unresolved V genes explain less than half, and the rest is unexplained. V and J calls and clone size follow that table, whereas D and trimming were derived from the DNA. This sample comprises fewer than 350,000 clones, 70% to 90% of them detected only once. The ten largest account for 9% to 9.5% of the sample.

Points on this clone: The target of this receptor is not known. Qualities for individual bases were not recorded, and no much larger clone is one base off.

This chain is built from TRBV27 and TRBJ1-6; a stretch of 8 junction bases matches TRBD1. The specimen sequenced was peripheral blood. The sequence came from a man younger than 30 with active or convalescent COVID-19. The CDR3 reads CASSPTWDRSSPLHF. The nucleotide sequence reads TGTGCCAGCAGCCCCACGTGGGACAGGTCTTCACCCCTCCACTTT.